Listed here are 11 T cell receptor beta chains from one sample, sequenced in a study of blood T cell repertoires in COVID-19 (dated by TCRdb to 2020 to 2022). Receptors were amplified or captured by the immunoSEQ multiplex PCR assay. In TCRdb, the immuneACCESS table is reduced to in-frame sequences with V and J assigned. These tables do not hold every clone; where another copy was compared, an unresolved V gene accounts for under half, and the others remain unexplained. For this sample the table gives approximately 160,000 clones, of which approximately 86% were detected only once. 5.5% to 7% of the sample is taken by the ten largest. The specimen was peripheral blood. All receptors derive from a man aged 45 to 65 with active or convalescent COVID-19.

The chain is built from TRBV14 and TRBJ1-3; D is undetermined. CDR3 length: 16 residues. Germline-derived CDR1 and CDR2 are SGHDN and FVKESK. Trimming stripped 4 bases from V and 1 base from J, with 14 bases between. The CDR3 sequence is CASSPAGSLSGNTIYF. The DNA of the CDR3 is TGTGCCAGCAGCCCAGCGGGAAGCCTTTCTGGAAACACCATATATTTT.

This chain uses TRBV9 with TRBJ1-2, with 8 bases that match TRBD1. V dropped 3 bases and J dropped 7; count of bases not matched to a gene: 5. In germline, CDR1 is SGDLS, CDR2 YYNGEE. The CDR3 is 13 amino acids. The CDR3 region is CASSASGGGGYTF. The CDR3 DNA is TGTGCCAGCAGCGCATCAGGGGGCGGTGGCTACACCTTC.

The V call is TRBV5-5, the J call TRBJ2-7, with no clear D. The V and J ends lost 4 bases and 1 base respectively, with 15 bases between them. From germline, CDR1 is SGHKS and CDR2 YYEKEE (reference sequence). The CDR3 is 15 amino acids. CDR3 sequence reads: CASSSRVQLSYEQYF. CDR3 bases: TGTGCCAGCAGCAGCCGGGTCCAACTTTCCTACGAGCAGTACTTC. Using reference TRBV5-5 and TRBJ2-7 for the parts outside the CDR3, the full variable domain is DAGVTQSPTHLIKTRGQQVTLRCSPISGHKSVSWYQQVLGQGPQFIFQYYEKEERGRGNFPDRFSARQFPNYSSELNVNALLLGDSALYLCASSSRVQLSYEQYFGPGTRLTVT.

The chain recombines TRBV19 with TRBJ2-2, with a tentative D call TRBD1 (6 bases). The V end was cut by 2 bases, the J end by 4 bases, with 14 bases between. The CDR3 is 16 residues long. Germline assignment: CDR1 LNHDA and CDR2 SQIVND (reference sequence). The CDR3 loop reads CASSILQGASTGELFF. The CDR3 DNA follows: TGTGCCAGTAGTATATTACAGGGTGCCTCCACCGGGGAGCTGTTTTTT.

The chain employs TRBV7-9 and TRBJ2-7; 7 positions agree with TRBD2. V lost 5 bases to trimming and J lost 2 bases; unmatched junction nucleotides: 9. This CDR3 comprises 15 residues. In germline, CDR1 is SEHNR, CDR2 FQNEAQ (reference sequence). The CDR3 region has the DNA TGTGCCAGCAGCCATCCCAGCGGGACGGCCTACGAGCAGTACTTC. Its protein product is CASSHPSGTAYEQYF.

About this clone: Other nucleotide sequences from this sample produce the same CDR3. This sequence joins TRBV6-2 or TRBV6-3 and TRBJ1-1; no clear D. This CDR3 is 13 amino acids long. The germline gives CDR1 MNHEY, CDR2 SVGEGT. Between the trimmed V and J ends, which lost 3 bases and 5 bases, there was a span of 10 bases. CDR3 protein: CASSYGRGTEAFF. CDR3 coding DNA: TGTGCCAGCAGTTATGGGCGGGGAACTGAAGCTTTCTTT.

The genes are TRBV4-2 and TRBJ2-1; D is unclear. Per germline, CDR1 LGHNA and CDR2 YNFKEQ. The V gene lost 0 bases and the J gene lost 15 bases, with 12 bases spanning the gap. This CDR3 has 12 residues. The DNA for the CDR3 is TGTGCCAGCAGCCAAGATCTTTCCTCGCGGTTCTTC. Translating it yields CASSQDLSSRFF.

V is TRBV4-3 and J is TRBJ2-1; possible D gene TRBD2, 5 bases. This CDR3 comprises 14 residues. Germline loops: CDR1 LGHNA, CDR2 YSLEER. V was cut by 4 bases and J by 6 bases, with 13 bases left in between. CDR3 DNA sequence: TGCGCCAGCAGCCGTCGAGGGCCTAGCAATGAGCAGTTCTTC. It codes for CASSRRGPSNEQFF.

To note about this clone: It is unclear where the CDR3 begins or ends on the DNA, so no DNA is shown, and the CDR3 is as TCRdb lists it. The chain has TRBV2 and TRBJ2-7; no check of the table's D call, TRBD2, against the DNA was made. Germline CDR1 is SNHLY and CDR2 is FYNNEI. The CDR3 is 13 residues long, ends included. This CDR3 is CASILDSSDEQYF.

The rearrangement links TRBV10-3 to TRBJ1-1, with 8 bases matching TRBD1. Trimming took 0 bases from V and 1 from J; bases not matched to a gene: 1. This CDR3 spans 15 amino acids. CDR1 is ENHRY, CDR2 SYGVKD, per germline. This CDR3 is CAISESTGENTEAFF. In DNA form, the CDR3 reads TGTGCCATCAGTGAGTCGACAGGGGAGAACACTGAAGCTTTCTTT.

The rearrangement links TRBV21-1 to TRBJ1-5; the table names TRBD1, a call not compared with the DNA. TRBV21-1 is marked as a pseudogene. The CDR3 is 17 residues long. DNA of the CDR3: TGTGCCAGCAGCCGCAATGGGTCAGGGGGCCACGATCAGCCCCAGCATTTT. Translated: CASSRNGSGGHDQPQHF.